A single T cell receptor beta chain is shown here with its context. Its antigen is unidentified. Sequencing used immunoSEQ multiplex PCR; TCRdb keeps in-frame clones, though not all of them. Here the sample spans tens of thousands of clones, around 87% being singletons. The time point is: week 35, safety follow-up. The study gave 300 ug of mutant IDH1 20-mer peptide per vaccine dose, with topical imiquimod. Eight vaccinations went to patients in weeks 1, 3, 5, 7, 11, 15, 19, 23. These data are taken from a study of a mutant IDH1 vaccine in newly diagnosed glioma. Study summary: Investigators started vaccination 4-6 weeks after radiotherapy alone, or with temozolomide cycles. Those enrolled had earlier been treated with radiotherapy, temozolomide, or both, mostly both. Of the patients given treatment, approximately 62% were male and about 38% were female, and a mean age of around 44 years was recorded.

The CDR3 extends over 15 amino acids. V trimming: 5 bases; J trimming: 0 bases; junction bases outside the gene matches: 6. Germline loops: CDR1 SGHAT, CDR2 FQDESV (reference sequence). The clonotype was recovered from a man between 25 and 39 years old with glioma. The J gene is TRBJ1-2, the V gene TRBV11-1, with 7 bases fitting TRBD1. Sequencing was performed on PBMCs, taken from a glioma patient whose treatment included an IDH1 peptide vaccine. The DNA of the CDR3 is TGTGCCAGCAGCCCCAGGGACAGAACTAACTATGGCTACACCTTC. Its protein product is CASSPRDRTNYGYTF.